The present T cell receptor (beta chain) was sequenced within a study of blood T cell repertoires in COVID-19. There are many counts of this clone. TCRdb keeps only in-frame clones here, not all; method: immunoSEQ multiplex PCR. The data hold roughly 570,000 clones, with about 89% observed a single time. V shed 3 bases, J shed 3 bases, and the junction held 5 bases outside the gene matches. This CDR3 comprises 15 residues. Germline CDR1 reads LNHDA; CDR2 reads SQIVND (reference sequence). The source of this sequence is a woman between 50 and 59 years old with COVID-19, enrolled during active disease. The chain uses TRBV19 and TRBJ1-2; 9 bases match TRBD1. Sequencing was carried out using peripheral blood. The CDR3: CASSIGDRVHYGYTF. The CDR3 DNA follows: TGTGCCAGTAGTATTGGGGACAGGGTTCACTATGGCTACACCTTC.